The 28 T cell receptor beta chains below were found in one sample sequenced in a study of cytomegalovirus exposure and HLA in healthy donors. Vbeta (60) and Jbeta (13) primers were used in the PCR. Using immunoSEQ multiplex PCR, the repertoire was profiled, and TCRdb retains in-frame clones only, with some absent. The sample records more than 150,000 clones, more than 70% being singletons. Sequencing input: PBMCs. The source of these receptors is a boy aged 5-17 years in good health and CMV-seronegative.

This sequence joins TRBV5-1 and TRBJ1-2; D may be TRBD1 (6 bases). Germline CDR1 reads SGHRS; CDR2 reads YFSETQ. V was pared by 0 bases and J by 2 bases, with 8 bases between. The CDR3 runs 14 residues. CDR3 DNA: TGCGCCAGCAGCTTGGGGCAGGGGAACTATGGCTACACCTTC. Translation gives CASSLGQGNYGYTF.

The chain joins TRBV5-5 to TRBJ1-4; D unresolved. Germline V gives CDR1 SGHKS, CDR2 YYEKEE (reference sequence). The ends were cut back, 3 bases at V and 8 bases at J, with 17 bases in the middle. The CDR3 sequence is 15 residues long. CDR3 residues: CASSSQGPAGEKLFF. The DNA of the CDR3 is TGTGCCAGCAGCTCTCAAGGGCCGGCGGGGGAAAAACTGTTTTTT. Full variable domain (rest looked up from reference TRBV5-5 and TRBJ1-4): DAGVTQSPTHLIKTRGQQVTLRCSPISGHKSVSWYQQVLGQGPQFIFQYYEKEERGRGNFPDRFSARQFPNYSSELNVNALLLGDSALYLCASSSQGPAGEKLFFGSGTQLSVL.

The chain employs TRBV1 and TRBJ2-5; the DNA was not compared with TRBD2, the D call given in the table. TRBV1 is a pseudogene. The CDR3 sequence is 21 residues long. CDR3 DNA: TGCACCAGCAGCCAAGTGGACCCTCGCGGGGGGGCGGGTCTCGTCGGAGAGACCCAGTACTTC. It yields the protein CTSSQVDPRGGAGLVGETQYF.

This clone appeared a single time. The genes are TRBV27 and TRBJ1-2; 8 bases are a match to TRBD1. Germline CDR1 is MNHEY and CDR2 is SMNVEV (reference sequence). The CDR3 runs to 14 residues. V lost 4 bases, J lost 5 bases, and 6 bases stayed unmatched. This chain's CDR3 is CASSSYRGEYGYTF. CDR3 sequence (DNA): TGTGCCAGCAGTTCTTACAGGGGGGAGTATGGCTACACCTTC.

J is TRBJ2-1 and V is TRBV5-6, with D maybe TRBD2 (6 bases). Trimming removed 0 bases at V and 8 bases at J, with 6 bases between. CDR3 length equals 12 residues. CDR1 and CDR2 (germline): SGHDT, YYEEEE. The CDR3 protein is CASSLGGDEQFF. CDR3 nucleotides: TGTGCCAGCAGCTTGGGCGGGGATGAGCAGTTCTTC. The full variable domain, with the rest looked up from reference TRBV5-6 and TRBJ2-1, is DAGVTQSPTHLIKTRGQQVTLRCSPKSGHDTVSWYQQALGQGPQFIFQYYEEEERQRGNFPDRFSGHQFPNYSSELNVNALLLGDSALYLCASSLGGDEQFFGPGTRLTVL.

The chain couples TRBV2 to TRBJ1-1; no definite D call. Trimming removed 6 bases from V and 6 bases from J, with 23 bases in between. CDR3 length equals 16 residues. The germline V gene encodes CDR1 SNHLY and CDR2 FYNNEI. CDR3 in amino acids: CASSPHMTRMGAEAFF. In DNA, the CDR3 is TGTGCCAGCAGCCCCCATATGACCCGCATGGGCGCTGAAGCTTTCTTT.

This chain links TRBV27 with TRBJ2-5; no reliable D call. V was pared by 3 bases and J by 4 bases, with 12 bases between. Germline-derived CDR1 and CDR2 are MNHEY and SMNVEV (reference sequence). This CDR3 is built from 14 residues. CDR3 sequence: CASSFAKWAETQYF. The CDR3 DNA reads as TGTGCCAGCAGTTTCGCCAAATGGGCAGAGACCCAGTACTTC.

The rearrangement joins TRBV27 to TRBJ1-2; 7 bases are shared with TRBD1. The CDR3 sequence is 13 residues long. With V trimmed by 6 bases and J by 4 bases, 5 bases remained unmatched. Germline V gene data show CDR1 as MNHEY and CDR2 as SMNVEV (reference sequence). The DNA of the CDR3 is TGTGCCAGCAGGAAAGACAGGGCCTATGGCTACACCTTC. Its translation is CASRKDRAYGYTF.

Remarks on this clone: The identical CDR3 is also encoded by other nucleotide sequences in the sample. V usage is TRBV7-2 and J usage is TRBJ1-2, with 7 bases matching TRBD1. The V gene's germline CDR1 is SGHTA and CDR2 FQGNSA. V lost 1 base and J lost 4; bases outside the gene matches: 0. The CDR3 is 13 residues long. The CDR3 loop reads CASSLGQGYGYTF. The CDR3 region has the DNA TGTGCCAGCAGCTTAGGACAGGGCTATGGCTACACCTTC.

This chain's CDR3 is CASSVSGTGTYEQYF. DNA for the CDR3: TGTGCCAGCAGCGTATCCGGGACAGGAACCTACGAGCAGTACTTC. This chain uses TRBV28 with TRBJ2-7; 8 nucleotides agree with TRBD1. Trimming took 6 bases from V and 2 from J; bases not matched to a gene: 9. The germline CDR1 and CDR2 sequences are MDHEN and SYDVKM. The CDR3 is 15 amino acids.

V is TRBV27 and J is TRBJ2-7; D is perhaps TRBD1 (5 bases). Germline loops: CDR1 MNHEY, CDR2 SMNVEV (reference sequence). V was shortened by 2 bases and J by 1 base, with 9 bases between the two germline ends. This CDR3 comprises 14 residues. The CDR3 spells CASSLGQGSYEQYF. The CDR3 DNA reads as TGTGCCAGCAGTTTAGGACAAGGTTCCTACGAGCAGTACTTC.

The chain joins TRBV28 to TRBJ1-1; D not certain. This CDR3 contains 13 residues. Trimming pared 7 bases from V and 0 bases from J, leaving 9 bases between. CDR1 and CDR2 (germline): MDHEN, SYDVKM. The CDR3 bases are TGTGCCAGCAACCCAGTCATGAACACTGAAGCTTTCTTT. It translates to CASNPVMNTEAFF.

The table lists this clone with a few counts. V is TRBV5-1 and J is TRBJ2-3; the match to TRBD2 covers 8 bases. The CDR3 extends over 16 amino acids. The V and J ends lost 0 bases and 3 bases, in that order; junction bases with no gene match: 6. Germline V lookup: CDR1 SGHRS, CDR2 YFSETQ. CDR3 protein: CASSLAGGRRTDTQYF. For the CDR3, the DNA is TGCGCCAGCAGCTTGGCAGGCGGGAGGCGGACAGATACGCAGTATTTT.

The chain combines TRBV9 with TRBJ2-7; TRBD1 aligns across 7 bases. This CDR3 region has 15 residues. Trimming removed 4 bases from V and 4 bases from J; junction bases left unmatched: 11. From germline, CDR1 is SGDLS and CDR2 YYNGEE. The CDR3 nucleotides read TGTGCCAGCAGCTTCGGACAGGCGCCGAAATACGAGCAGTACTTC. Its protein is CASSFGQAPKYEQYF.

This chain joins TRBV2 and TRBJ1-2; 8 bases align to TRBD1. Germline V gene lookup returns CDR1 SNHLY and CDR2 FYNNEI. This CDR3 comprises 16 residues. V shed 6 bases, J shed 3 bases, and the junction held 12 bases outside the gene matches. The CDR3 region is CASRGPGQARDYGYTF. The CDR3 DNA sequence: TGTGCCAGCAGGGGACCGGGACAGGCCCGGGACTATGGCTACACCTTC.

The chain employs TRBV6-5 and TRBJ1-6; D is ambiguous. Trimming removed 0 bases from V and 5 bases from J, with 8 bases in between. This CDR3 has 15 amino acids. Looked up from germline, CDR1 is MNHEY and CDR2 is SVGAGI. Written as DNA, the CDR3 is TGTGCCAGCAGTTACTCGCGGGGTAATAATTCACCCCTCCACTTT. Its protein product is CASSYSRGNNSPLHF.

This chain uses TRBV19 with TRBJ1-1; the match to TRBD1 covers 7 bases. Per the germline V gene, CDR1 is LNHDA and CDR2 is SQIVND (reference sequence). Trimming took 7 bases from V and 5 from J; bases not matched to a gene: 13. The CDR3 has 15 residues. This CDR3 reads CASTPLNRGWTEAFF. The CDR3 DNA sequence: TGTGCCAGTACCCCCCTCAACAGGGGATGGACTGAAGCTTTCTTT.

The chain employs TRBV5-1 and TRBJ1-2; D not resolved. V was clipped by 4 bases and J by 4 bases, with 11 bases between them. CDR3 length: 13 residues. Germline CDR1 reads SGHRS; CDR2 reads YFSETQ. The CDR3 protein is CASSLPGGYGYTF. Written as DNA, the CDR3 is TGCGCCAGCAGCCTCCCTGGAGGCTATGGCTACACCTTC.

The rearrangement uses TRBV27 and TRBJ2-7, with 7 bases aligning to TRBD1. The trim removed 3 bases at V and 3 bases at J, leaving 5 bases unmatched. From germline, CDR1 is MNHEY and CDR2 SMNVEV (reference sequence). This CDR3 spans 14 amino acids. CDR3 region: CASSFTGQHYEQYF. The CDR3 DNA reads TGTGCCAGCAGTTTTACGGGACAGCACTACGAGCAGTACTTC.

The CDR3 coding sequence is TGTGCCAGCAGGCCCTTATGGGTCCGGGACAATGAGCAGTTCTTC. This gives the protein CASRPLWVRDNEQFF. J is TRBJ2-1 and V is TRBV5-8; D not certain. The germline V gene has CDR1 SGHTS and CDR2 YDEGEE. This CDR3 is built from 15 residues. The V gene lost 5 bases and the J gene lost 5 bases, with 17 bases spanning the gap.

This clone was detected only once. The V gene is TRBV6-1, the J gene TRBJ2-7; D is perhaps TRBD2 (5 bases). CDR3 size: 14 residues. Trimming cost V 2 bases and J 5 bases, with 13 bases left between them. The germline gives CDR1 MNHNS, CDR2 SASEGT. DNA for the CDR3: TGTGCCAGCAGTGAATGGGCAGTGGAGGACGAGCAGTACTTC. It is translated as CASSEWAVEDEQYF.

The chain is built from TRBV9 and TRBJ1-3; a possible D gene is TRBD1 (6 bases). The V and J ends lost 3 bases and 0 bases respectively, with 7 bases between them. CDR1 is SGDLS and CDR2 is YYNGEE in the germline V gene. This CDR3 comprises 14 residues. CDR3 sequence (DNA): TGTGCCAGCAGCGGGACAGCCTCTGGAAACACCATATATTTT. Translating it yields CASSGTASGNTIYF.

The chain links TRBV15 to TRBJ1-1, with 8 bases matching TRBD1. This CDR3 spans 13 amino acids. V lost 3 bases and J lost 6; bases outside the gene matches: 3. In germline, CDR1 is LNHNV, CDR2 YYDKDF (reference sequence). Here the CDR3 reads CATSRDRVSEAFF. In nucleotides, the CDR3 is TGTGCCACCAGCAGGGACAGGGTCTCTGAAGCTTTCTTT.

V gene TRBV6-5 combines with J gene TRBJ1-2, with TRBD1 as a possible D gene (5 bases). The germline V gene has CDR1 MNHEY and CDR2 SVGAGI. The V end was cut by 5 bases, the J end by 0 bases, with 13 bases between. The CDR3 is made up of 15 amino acids. The CDR3 loop reads CASSLGQYSNYGYTF. CDR3 bases: TGTGCCAGCAGTCTGGGGCAGTACTCTAACTATGGCTACACCTTC.

The CDR3 DNA follows: TGTGCCATCAGTGAGGGGGCGAACGAGCAGTACTTC. This gives the protein CAISEGANEQYF. The chain is built from TRBV10-3 and TRBJ2-7, with a weak D call TRBD1 (5 bases). Germline V gene data show CDR1 as ENHRY and CDR2 as SYGVKD. This CDR3 region has 12 residues. V was cut by 2 bases and J by 5 bases, with 7 bases left in between.

The rearrangement joins TRBV5-1 to TRBJ2-2, with TRBD2 identical over 9 bases. Germline values: CDR1 SGHRS, CDR2 YFSETQ. There are 16 residues in the CDR3. The junction had 8 bases not matched to a gene; V was cut back by 4 bases and J by 4 bases. The CDR3, as DNA: TGCGCCAGCAGCCCACCGACTAGCGGAGGCACCGGGGAGCTGTTTTTT. It yields the protein CASSPPTSGGTGELFF.

V usage is TRBV7-9 and J usage is TRBJ2-7; 10 bases line up with TRBD2. CDR3 length: 16 residues. With V trimmed by 5 bases and J by 3 bases, 10 bases remained unmatched. Germline CDR1 SEHNR, CDR2 FQNEAQ (reference sequence). The CDR3 sequence is CASSPRTSGALYEQYF. CDR3 sequence (DNA): TGTGCCAGCAGCCCCCGGACTAGCGGAGCCCTCTACGAGCAGTACTTC.

This rearrangement joins TRBV7-8 to TRBJ1-5; D unclear. In germline, CDR1 is SGHVS, CDR2 FQNEAQ. The CDR3 spans 13 residues. The germline V and J ends were trimmed by 5 bases and 7 bases, with 12 bases remaining between them. CDR3 nucleotide sequence: TGTGCCAGCAGCCCTCCTCTCGGGCAGCCCCAGCATTTT. It yields the protein CASSPPLGQPQHF.